The 20 T cell receptor beta chains in this list originate from one sample, sequenced in a study of CD8 T cells in Susac syndrome (dated by TCRdb to between 2018 and 2020). Receptor libraries were prepared by the immunoSEQ multiplex PCR assay. RNA was extracted using the RNeasy kit, and about 0.45 to 1 ug of the RNA was reverse transcribed with random hexamers. TCRdb trimmed public reads at Q25 via fastp, called clones via MiXCR and kept in-frame beta chains. Records with the same CDR3 protein are collapsed into one entry carrying the most frequent genes and DNA. The sample table records 200,000 or so distinct CDR3 sequences; about 95% of these occur just once. About 0.096% of the sample is held by the ten biggest clonotypes. Sequencing was performed on CD4+ T cells from PBMCs. The source is a human donor with multiple sclerosis.

V is TRBV18 and J is TRBJ2-1, with 7 positions matching TRBD1. The CDR3 has 15 residues. V shed 3 bases, J shed 5 bases, and the junction held 7 bases outside the gene matches. Germline lookup yields CDR1 KGHSH and CDR2 LQKENI. The CDR3 spells CASSPRQGRDNEQFF. Here the CDR3 DNA reads TGTGCCAGCTCACCTCGACAGGGAAGGGACAATGAGCAGTTCTTC.

The chain links TRBV20-1 to TRBJ1-1; D gene uncertain. Per the germline V gene, CDR1 is DFQATT and CDR2 is SNEGSKA (reference sequence). The ends were cut back, 3 bases at V and 1 base at J, with 15 bases in the middle. The CDR3 totals 15 residues. CDR3 region: CSARSSAGRNTEAFF. CDR3 in DNA: TGCAGTGCTAGGTCTTCCGCTGGGAGGAACACTGAAGCTTTCTTT.

The CDR3 DNA reads as TGCAGTGCTAGAGAGGGGGCGAATCAGCCCCAGCATTTT. Translated, it gives CSAREGANQPQHF. The chain employs TRBV20-1 and TRBJ1-5, with a tentative D call TRBD1 (6 bases). This CDR3 spans 13 amino acids. From germline, CDR1 is DFQATT and CDR2 SNEGSKA (reference sequence). Trimming shortened V by 0 bases and J by 4 bases, and 7 bases separated the two germline ends.

The V gene is TRBV29-1, the J gene TRBJ1-1, with D uncertain. The V end lost 6 bases, the J end lost 0 bases, and 8 bases lay between the germline ends. The germline V gene encodes CDR1 SQVTM and CDR2 ANQGSEA. The CDR3 runs 12 residues. The CDR3 coding sequence is TGCAGCGTCAAAAGGGTGAACACTGAAGCTTTCTTT. This translates into CSVKRVNTEAFF.

V usage is TRBV20-1 and J usage is TRBJ2-5, with TRBD2 matching 7 bases. Unmatched junction bases numbered 8, after V lost 1 base and J lost 3 bases. The CDR3 is 15 residues long. CDR1 and CDR2 from the germline V gene are DFQATT and SNEGSKA (reference sequence). The CDR3 DNA reads TGCAGTGCTAGAGTCCCCTGGGCGGGAGAAGAGACCCAGTACTTC. This translates into CSARVPWAGEETQYF.

The gene calls are TRBV29-1 and TRBJ2-2; 7 nucleotides line up with TRBD1. The CDR3 is 12 residues long. V lost 6 bases and J lost 5; bases outside the gene matches: 3. The germline CDR1 and CDR2 sequences are SQVTM and ANQGSEA. CDR3 in amino acids: CSVNRGTGELFF. CDR3 nucleotides: TGCAGCGTCAACAGGGGTACCGGGGAGCTGTTTTTT.

V and J are TRBV27 and TRBJ2-7; TRBD2 matches 10 bases. CDR3 length: 12 amino acids. V gave up 3 bases and J gave up 12 bases; unmatched junction bases: 5. CDR1 is MNHEY, CDR2 SMNVEV, per germline (reference sequence). Here the CDR3 DNA reads TGTGCCAGCAGTTTCCCTAGCGGGAGTCTGTACTTC. Amino acid sequence: CASSFPSGSLYF.

The rearrangement uses TRBV4-1 and TRBJ1-5, with D possibly matching TRBD1 (6 bases). Germline V lookup: CDR1 MGHRA, CDR2 YSYEKL. V shed 4 bases and J shed 9 bases, with 16 bases lying between them. The CDR3 spans 14 residues. CDR3 nucleotides: TGCGCCAGCAGCCTAGGACAGACACGGAGGCCCCAGCATTTT. Translation: CASSLGQTRRPQHF.

The V and J genes are TRBV30 and TRBJ1-2; 9 bases fit TRBD1. V shed 1 base, J shed 5 bases, and the junction held 2 bases outside the gene matches. CDR3 length equals 13 residues. Germline V CDR1 and CDR2: GTSNPN, SVGIG (reference sequence). The CDR3: CAWSDRGRYGYTF. CDR3 coding DNA: TGTGCCTGGAGTGACAGGGGGCGGTATGGCTACACCTTC.

The CDR3 spells CSAAKQGRPEAFF. Here the CDR3 DNA reads TGCAGTGCTGCTAAACAGGGTCGCCCTGAAGCTTTCTTT. V and J are TRBV20-1 and TRBJ1-1; tentative D call: TRBD1 (6 bases). V lost 5 bases to trimming and J lost 6 bases, with 16 bases between them. The germline CDR1 and CDR2 sequences are DFQATT and SNEGSKA (reference sequence). The CDR3 extends over 13 amino acids.

The rearrangement joins TRBV19 to TRBJ2-3; D not resolved. V was trimmed by 5 bases and J by 6 bases, leaving 12 bases between them. The CDR3 has 13 residues. The V gene's germline CDR1 is LNHDA and CDR2 SQIVND (reference sequence). CDR3 region: CASSPRYRDTQYF. In nucleotides, the CDR3 is TGTGCCAGTAGTCCCCGGTACCGGGATACGCAGTATTTT. The entire variable domain, with the rest obtained from reference TRBV19 and TRBJ2-3, is as follows: DGGITQSPKYLFRKEGQNVTLSCEQNLNHDAMYWYRQDPGQGLRLIYYSQIVNDFQKGDIAEGYSVSREKKESFPLTVTSAQKNPTAFYLCASSPRYRDTQYFGPGTRLTVL.

The genes are TRBV7-2 and TRBJ2-2; D is uncertain. Germline V lookup: CDR1 SGHTA, CDR2 FQGNSA. The CDR3 has 14 residues. With 1 base removed from V and 7 bases from J, the gap between germline ends came to 10 bases. DNA of the CDR3: TGTGCCAGCAGCTTAGTAGAGATCGTCGGGGAGCTGTTTTTT. Its protein is CASSLVEIVGELFF.

The V gene is TRBV6-5, the J gene TRBJ1-1; D is possibly TRBD1 (6 bases). V lost 7 bases and J lost 4, with 16 bases in between. CDR1 is MNHEY and CDR2 is SVGAGI in the germline V gene. CDR3 size: 14 residues. CDR3 in DNA: TGTGCCAGCACCCACTCCGGGGGCCGCACTGAAGCTTTCTTT. It yields the protein CASTHSGGRTEAFF.

This chain joins TRBV23-1 and TRBJ1-5; tentatively, D is TRBD1 (6 bases). TRBV23-1 is placed among ORFs of uncertain function. The CDR3 length is 13 residues. V was shortened by 11 bases and J by 5 bases, with 16 bases between the two germline ends. The CDR3 here is CAGIRGTHQPQHF. CDR3 in DNA: TGCGCCGGAATAAGGGGGACCCATCAGCCCCAGCATTTT.

The chain carries TRBV20-1 and TRBJ1-2, with 7 bases matching TRBD1. V trimming: 3 bases; J trimming: 2 bases; junction bases outside the gene matches: 3. Germline lookup yields CDR1 DFQATT and CDR2 SNEGSKA (reference sequence). There are 13 residues in the CDR3. For the CDR3, the DNA is TGCAGTGCTAGGGACAGGACCAACTATGGCTACACCTTC. This gives the protein CSARDRTNYGYTF.

In nucleotides, the CDR3 is TGTGCCAGTAGTGAACTAGCGGGTGGATCCTACGAGCAGTACTTC. It yields the protein CASSELAGGSYEQYF. The rearrangement links TRBV19 to TRBJ2-7, with 9 positions matching TRBD2. The CDR3 spans 15 residues. The germline CDR1 and CDR2 sequences are LNHDA and SQIVND (reference sequence). J gave up 1 base and V 5 bases, and 6 bases lay outside the gene matches.

The gene calls are TRBV12-3 or TRBV12-4 and TRBJ1-6; D remains unclear. V lost 1 base, J lost 6 bases, and 7 bases lay in between. This CDR3 has 14 residues. For the CDR3, the DNA is TGTGCCAGCAGTTTAGGGCAGGCTAATTCACCCCTCCACTTT. Protein product: CASSLGQANSPLHF.

This clonotype was picked up a small number of times. The chain is built from TRBV3-1 and TRBJ1-5; no clear D. Germline V gene lookup returns CDR1 LGHDT and CDR2 YNNKEL (reference sequence). This CDR3 has 14 residues. Trimming stripped 3 bases from V and 0 bases from J, with 6 bases between. The CDR3 region has the DNA TGTGCCAGCAGCCAGGGTTATAGCAATCAGCCCCAGCATTTT. Amino acids: CASSQGYSNQPQHF. Full variable domain (rest looked up from reference TRBV3-1 and TRBJ1-5): DTAVSQTPKYLVTQMGNDKSIKCEQNLGHDTMYWYKQDSKKFLKIMFSYNNKELIINETVPNRFSPKSPDKAHLNLHINSLELGDSAVYFCASSQGYSNQPQHFGDGTRLSIL.

The chain is built from TRBV20-1 and TRBJ2-7; D call uncertain. Trimming removed 6 bases at V and 0 bases at J, with 6 bases between. CDR3 length: 11 amino acids. The V gene's germline CDR1 is DFQATT and CDR2 SNEGSKA (reference sequence). CDR3 region: CSAASSYEQYF. The DNA for the CDR3 is TGCAGTGCCGCCAGCTCCTACGAGCAGTACTTC.

Written as DNA, the CDR3 is TGTGCCACCGATGGCTACACCTTC. Translating it yields CATDGYTF. J is TRBJ1-2 and V is TRBV24-1; D remains unclear. CDR3 length: 8 amino acids. V gave up 9 bases and J gave up 6 bases, with 1 base separating them. CDR1 is KGHDR, CDR2 SFDVKD, per germline.